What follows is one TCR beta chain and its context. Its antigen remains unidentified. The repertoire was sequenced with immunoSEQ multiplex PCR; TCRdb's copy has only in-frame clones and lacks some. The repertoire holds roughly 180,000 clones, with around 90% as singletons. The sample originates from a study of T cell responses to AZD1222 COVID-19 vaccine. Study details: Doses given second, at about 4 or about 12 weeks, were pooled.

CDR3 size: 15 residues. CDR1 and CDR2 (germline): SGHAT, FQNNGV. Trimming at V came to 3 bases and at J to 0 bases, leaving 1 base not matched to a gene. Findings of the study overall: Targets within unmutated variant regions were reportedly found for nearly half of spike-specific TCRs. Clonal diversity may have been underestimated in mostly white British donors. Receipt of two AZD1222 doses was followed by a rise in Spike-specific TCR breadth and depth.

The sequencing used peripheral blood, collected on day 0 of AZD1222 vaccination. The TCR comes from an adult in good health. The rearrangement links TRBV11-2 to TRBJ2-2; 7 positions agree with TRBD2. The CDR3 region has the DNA TGTGCCAGCAGCTTCGGGAGGACGAACACCGGGGAGCTGTTTTTT. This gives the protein CASSFGRTNTGELFF.